This T cell receptor beta chain was sequenced in a study of cytomegalovirus exposure and HLA in healthy donors (dated by TCRdb to the late 2010s). Concerning the study at large: In an earlier analysis of under 600 of the donors, 250 to 350 Gb of sequence data and 90 million to 130 million unique TCR beta sequences from about 179 million T cells were reported. A later analysis re-analyzed previously published TCR beta repertoires from approximately 670 donors and added high-resolution HLA genotyping to study TCR occurrence patterns. An early release that covered about 600 HLA-typed donors contained around 300 gigabases of sequencing data and about 84 million unique TCR sequences. Because of strong linkage in the cohort, roughly five DR-DQ haplotypes were treated as single units for association and clustering. HLA typing covered class I and class II loci at four-digit resolution. Across approximately 420 genotyped donors of the cohort, an average of 235,054 unique TCR beta nucleotide sequences per donor were sequenced, and 15% to 20% of those sequences were non-productive. Typing coverage varied by locus: 629-630 donors for A, B, C, DRB1 and DQB1; approximately 500 for DQA1; more than 600 for DPA1; 450 to 480 for DPB1. Every discovery cohort repertoire had been produced on one sequencing platform. A later genetic analysis used genome-wide SNP genotypes for about 65% of the roughly 700 donors, treating that subset as a discovery cohort. Donor age, sex, ethnicity and CMV serostatus were collected together with the repertoire data. In addition to the first cohort of 666 subjects, a separate validation cohort of approximately 110 different subjects was used. Of the roughly 400 genotyped donors, roughly 80% fell in the genetic ancestry cluster associated with self-reported Caucasian donors. The aim of the study was to test whether cataloging public T cell receptors could identify signatures of past pathogen exposure. To predict cytomegalovirus infection status, the study combined high-throughput TCR immunosequencing, statistical association of individual TCRs with disease status, and machine learning. An earlier analysis of approximately 640 of the donors applied high-throughput TCR beta sequencing to assess whether each TCR beta V gene segment acted as functional or pseudogenic. Rather than using new phenotypic data, the later analysis identified candidate immune exposures from TCR beta sequences and from how often those sequences occurred across donors. The study used immunosequencing to profile the T cell repertoires of several hundred subjects and linked those repertoires to cytomegalovirus serostatus.

General findings and caveats noted by the study authors: A group of highly shared sequence variants was considered likely to be a technical artifact of the sequencing pipeline. A later analysis found that HLA-associated TCR beta chains were more clonally expanded and had lower generation probabilities than equally common non-associated chains. A later genetic analysis reported fewer N-insertions in productive TCRs among donors in an Asian-associated ancestry cluster than the roughly 720-donor mean. The cohort was sequenced for TCR beta chains only, and without alpha or paired-chain data the features that could be detected were limited. V-gene and J-gene trimming of TCR beta chains was associated with a missense DCLRE1C variant in a later genetic analysis, and the association was replicated in an independent cohort. A further reported finding was that TCR beta sequences accurately predicted the HLA-A and HLA-B alleles for most subjects in the first cohort. Because HLA typing was unavailable for some donors at each locus, only the typed subset was used in association tests. At a false discovery rate of 0.05, a later analysis linked around 17,000 TCR beta sequences to specific HLA alleles. Linkage disequilibrium might explain the correlated functional status among segregating V segments, but an unknown experimental factor could not be excluded. When HLA alleles, especially DR and DQ, strongly co-occurred, attributing TCR associations to individual alleles was difficult. Broadly in line with IMGT annotations, most TCR beta V segments showed up in productive rearrangements about 87% or about 30% of the time in an earlier analysis of 587 of the donors. The only immune exposure information available for the cohort was CMV serostatus. According to a later analysis, most CMV-associated TCR beta chains appeared to be HLA-restricted, and the HLA associations seemed to be driven largely by CMV exposure. In vitro tests confirmed that three of the cytomegalovirus-associated TCR beta chains recognize cytomegalovirus antigens. Most TCR sequences were seen in very few donors, while some public TCRs were found in many individuals. A total of fewer than 200 TCR beta chains were listed by the study as associated with cytomegalovirus. Some IMGT-functional V segments, including TRBV6-2 and TRBV6-3, could not be distinguished by the 87-base-pair reads and were therefore excluded. According to a later analysis, parvovirus B19, influenza, CMV and Epstein-Barr virus appeared linked to several top co-occurrence clusters. Cytomegalovirus status was reported to be diagnosed by the classifier with high specificity and sensitivity in both the original and validation cohorts. Approximately 18 rarely observed V segments, including chromosome 9 orphons, were excluded from the earlier analysis of about 500 of the donors because counts were too low. Roughly uniform sequencing depth across donors was assumed in presence/absence analyses, although this assumption may not hold. In a later analysis, TCR association rates were found to vary across HLA loci, with the most associated TCRs seen for DRB1 alleles and the fewest for HLA-C alleles. It was suggested by the authors that the approach could potentially be generalized to other disease states and immunological phenotypes.

Libraries were made using the immunoSEQ multiplex PCR assay. For the multiplex PCR, a mixture combining 60 forward primers for TCR Vbeta segments and 13 reverse primers for TCR Jbeta segments was used. Amplification of the CDR3 region of rearranged TCR beta genes was performed with a multiplex PCR assay on genomic DNA. On the Illumina HiSeq System, the amplified TCR beta libraries were sequenced as 87-base-pair reads. As for the original processing: In a later analysis, tens of millions of unique TCR beta chains were counted across the roughly 610 repertoires, and around 10 million of these chains were shared by at least two donors. Raw reads were error-corrected and collapsed into unique sequences by a nearest-neighbor algorithm in which closely related sequences were merged to remove PCR and sequencing errors. To assign V, D and J gene segments, CDR3 sequences were aligned to IMGT reference sequences. For a sequence to be retained, a match of at least six nucleotides to both a V gene segment and a J gene segment was required. A rearrangement counted as productive if the CDR3 had no stop codons and remained in frame with V and J, and every other rearrangement counted as non-productive. CDR3 was defined by IMGT convention, running from the second conserved V-encoded cysteine to the conserved J-encoded phenylalanine. In an earlier analysis of around 540 of the donors, sequences lacking an unambiguous match to a single V gene segment were excluded. In an earlier analysis of some 590 of the donors, a V segment was called functional when productive rearrangements were above 56.7%, and segregating when the standard deviation between donors exceeded 5%. A statistical classification framework was developed to diagnose cytomegalovirus status using the catalog of TCR beta chain sequences. In a later analysis, TCR nucleotide sequences were compared against IMGT/GENE-DB human TR gene sequences so that V and J genes could be assigned. The TCRdist pipeline was used in a later analysis to assign CDR3 sequences and most-parsimonious VDJ recombination scenarios. In a later analysis, each TCR beta chain was defined by its CDR3 amino acid sequence together with its V-gene family, and reads lacking a unique V-gene family were excluded. In a later analysis, 450 to 600 highly shared, low-generation-probability nucleotide sequences were removed to address suspected cross-contamination and a sequencing artifact. For each public chain, a later analysis derived a clonal expansion index from normalized ranks of inferred template counts within each repertoire. In a later analysis, generation probabilities were computed using a VDJ recombination model fitted to out-of-frame rearrangements, and the results were checked against IGoR. Hypergeometric tests were used in a later analysis to score TCR-TCR, TCR-HLA and TCR-CMV co-occurrence, with a repertoire-size bias correction applied to the TCR pairs. A later analysis estimated false discovery rates by permuting HLA or CMV assignments 20 times. In a later analysis, co-occurring TCRs were grouped with DBSCAN, and TCRdist sequence similarity was added when clustering was performed within HLA-allele-positive subsets. Co-occurrence clustering excluded repertoires with fewer than 30,000 or more than 120,000 public chains, plus five with anomalous nucleotide sharing. Sourced from immuneACCESS, this table was stored by TCRdb with only in-frame sequences that have V and J called. A share of the clones is absent; for the studies checked, an unresolved V gene accounts for under half, and the remainder has no known explanation. That table is the source of V, J and clone size, and D and trimming were worked out from the DNA. In all, the sample holds 74,000 or so clones, and 79% of those were seen once. The ten largest account for 22% of the sample.

In total, 600 or so healthy bone marrow donors made up the cohort. Cohort members were all nominally healthy when sampled, although unrecorded immune exposures were likely present. The donor tested CMV seropositive, placing the donor among the 290 or so seropositive members of the cohort. Every donor gave a peripheral blood sample, and the peripheral blood mononuclear cells from that sample were used for TCR beta sequencing. The Qiagen DNeasy Blood Extraction Kit was used to extract genomic DNA from the blood cell samples. This clone has only a few counts. Its antigen remains unidentified. Base quality data are lacking; no much larger clone is found one base away. Reading the germline V gene gives CDR1 LGHNA and CDR2 YNFKEQ. The CDR3 numbers 15 residues from cysteine through phenylalanine. Solely the CDR3 DNA is kept, with 45 bases framed from the first base. V loses 0 bases at its end and J loses 9 bases; junction bases beyond the gene matches: 5.

This clonotype was sampled from a woman between 40 and 50 years old in good health and CMV-seropositive. Material: PBMCs. The chain was built from TRBV4-2 and TRBJ1-6, with 7 junctional bases fitting TRBD1. The DNA sequence follows: TGTGCCAGCAGCCAAGACACGGGACAGCCTTCACCCCTCCACTTT. It specifies CASSQDTGQPSPLHF.